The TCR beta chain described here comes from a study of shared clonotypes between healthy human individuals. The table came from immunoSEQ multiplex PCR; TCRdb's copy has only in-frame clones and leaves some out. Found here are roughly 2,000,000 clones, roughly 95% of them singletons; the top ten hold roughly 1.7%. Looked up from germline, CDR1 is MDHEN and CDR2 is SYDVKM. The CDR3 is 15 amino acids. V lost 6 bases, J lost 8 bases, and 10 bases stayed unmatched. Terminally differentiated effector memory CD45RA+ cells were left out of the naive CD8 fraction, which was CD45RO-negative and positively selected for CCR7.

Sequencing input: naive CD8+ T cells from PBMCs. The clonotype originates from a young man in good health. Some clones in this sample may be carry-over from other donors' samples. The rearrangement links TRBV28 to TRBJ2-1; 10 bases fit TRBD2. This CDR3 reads CASSPGTSEIYEQFF. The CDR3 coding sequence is TGTGCCAGCAGCCCCGGGACTAGCGAGATCTATGAGCAGTTCTTC.